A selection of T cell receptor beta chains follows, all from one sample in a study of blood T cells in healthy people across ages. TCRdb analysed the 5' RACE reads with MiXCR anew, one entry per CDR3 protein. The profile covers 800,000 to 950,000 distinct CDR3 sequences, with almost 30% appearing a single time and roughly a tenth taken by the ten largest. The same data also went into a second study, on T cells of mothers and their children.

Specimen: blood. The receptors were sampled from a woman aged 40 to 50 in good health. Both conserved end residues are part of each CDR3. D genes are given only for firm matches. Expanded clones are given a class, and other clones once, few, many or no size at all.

CATSGDRVKSQPQHF	TGTGCCACCAGCGGGGACAGGGTTAAGAGTCAGCCCCAGCATTTT	TRBV15	TRBJ1-5	15	TRBD1	NA
CASSLTGPAFF	TGCGCCAGCAGCCTTACAGGGCCCGCTTTCTTT	TRBV4-1	TRBJ1-1	11	NA	NA
CSARDPNSAPKAHGYTF	TGCAGTGCTAGAGATCCTAATTCAGCCCCGAAGGCCCATGGCTACACCTTC	TRBV20-1	TRBJ1-2	17	NA	few
CASSPQLGGNQPQHF	TGTGCCAGCAGTCCCCAGCTGGGGGGCAATCAGCCCCAGCATTTT	TRBV6-6	TRBJ1-5	15	NA	few
CASSDSGGFIEQYF	TGTGCCAGCAGTGATTCTGGGGGATTTATCGAGCAGTACTTC	TRBV2	TRBJ2-7	14	NA	few
CASSLTGTSYNEQYF	TGTGCCAGCAGTTTAACAGGGACCTCCTACAATGAGCAGTACTTC	TRBV27	TRBJ2-4	15	NA	few
CSARGQAGHGYTF	TGCAGTGCCAGAGGACAGGCGGGCCATGGCTACACCTTC	TRBV20-1	TRBJ1-2	13	TRBD1	few
CASSYSGGRNSPLHF	TGTGCCAGCAGTTACTCCGGGGGCAGAAATTCACCCCTCCACTTT	TRBV6-5	TRBJ1-6	15	NA	many
CASSLSVSRGVEQFF	TGTGCCAGCAGCTTAAGTGTCAGCCGGGGGGTTGAGCAGTTCTTC	TRBV7-6	TRBJ2-1	15	TRBD2	once
CASSLEGAVTDTQYF	TGTGCCAGCAGCTTAGAAGGCGCGGTCACAGATACGCAGTATTTT	TRBV7-8	TRBJ2-3	15	NA	many
CASTGTSKDEQFF	TGTGCCAGCACCGGGACTTCAAAAGATGAGCAGTTCTTC	TRBV27	TRBJ2-1	13	NA	once
CASSSLGEYQETQYF	TGTGCCAGCAGCTCACTAGGGGAGTACCAAGAGACCCAGTACTTC	TRBV3-1	TRBJ2-5	15	NA	many
CASSTTAGRTDTQYF	TGTGCCAGCAGCACTACGGCGGGGCGCACAGATACGCAGTATTTT	TRBV9	TRBJ2-3	15	NA	many
CASSLTPGASNQPQHF	TGTGCCAGCAGTTTAACCCCAGGGGCGAGCAATCAGCCCCAGCATTTT	TRBV12-3/TRBV12-4	TRBJ1-5	16	NA	NA
CASRHWTGGETQYF	TGTGCCAGCAGGCACTGGACGGGGGGCGAGACCCAGTACTTC	TRBV6-5	TRBJ2-5	14	NA	NA
CASSKSGGARYEQYF	TGTGCCAGTAGTAAGAGCGGGGGGGCCCGCTACGAGCAGTACTTC	TRBV19	TRBJ2-7	15	TRBD2	NA
CASSPTDRAEAFF	TGTGCCAGCAGCCCGACTGACAGGGCTGAAGCTTTCTTT	TRBV27	TRBJ1-1	13	TRBD1	NA
CSARGQGEVSYNSPLHF	TGCAGTGCCCGAGGACAGGGGGAAGTCTCCTATAATTCACCCCTCCACTTT	TRBV20-1	TRBJ1-6	17	TRBD1	NA
CASSQQGGNTEAFF	TGTGCCAGCAGCCAACAGGGGGGGAACACTGAAGCTTTCTTT	TRBV11-2	TRBJ1-1	14	TRBD1	NA
CASSLRDSIYEQYF	TGTGCCAGCAGCTTACGGGACAGTATCTACGAGCAGTACTTC	TRBV7-2	TRBJ2-7	14	TRBD1	NA
CASSSGTPQETQYF	TGTGCCAGCAGCTCCGGGACCCCTCAGGAGACCCAGTACTTC	TRBV7-2	TRBJ2-5	14	NA	many
CASSWAPGNGYTF	TGTGCCAGCAGCTGGGCCCCGGGGAATGGCTACACCTTC	TRBV7-2	TRBJ1-2	13	NA	many
CASSLDPGRINNEQFF	TGCGCCAGCAGCTTGGATCCGGGACGGATAAACAATGAGCAGTTCTTC	TRBV5-1	TRBJ2-1	16	NA	NA
CASSLDRGTPDGYTF	TGTGCCAGCAGCTTAGATCGGGGGACCCCGGATGGCTACACCTTC	TRBV11-2	TRBJ1-2	15	NA	few
CASSLKGRSSNYGYTF	TGTGCCAGCAGTTTAAAAGGGAGAAGCTCTAACTATGGCTACACCTTC	TRBV27	TRBJ1-2	16	NA	NA
CASSSPGRGETQYF	TGTGCCAGCAGCTCCCCTGGCAGGGGAGAGACCCAGTACTTC	TRBV7-9	TRBJ2-5	14	NA	many
CSAGETEGGIGELFF	TGCAGTGCTGGAGAGACAGAGGGAGGGATCGGGGAGCTGTTTTTT	TRBV20-1	TRBJ2-2	15	TRBD2	NA
CASSSGSAGGPDTQYF	TGTGCCAGCAGTTCTGGATCAGCGGGGGGGCCAGATACGCAGTATTTT	TRBV27	TRBJ2-3	16	TRBD2	few
CAISESSGYDYGYTF	TGTGCCATCAGTGAGTCCTCGGGGTACGACTATGGCTACACCTTC	TRBV10-3	TRBJ1-2	15	NA	many
CASSLAEGGEQYF	TGTGCCAGCAGTTTAGCGGAGGGGGGCGAGCAGTACTTC	TRBV12-3/TRBV12-4	TRBJ2-7	13	NA	many
CSARRDGGNEKLFF	TGCAGTGCTAGACGGGACGGCGGAAATGAAAAACTGTTTTTT	TRBV20-1	TRBJ1-4	14	NA	NA
CASSPNPGTGTDTQYF	TGTGCCAGCAGTCCGAACCCCGGGACAGGGACCGATACGCAGTATTTT	TRBV6-4	TRBJ2-3	16	TRBD1	NA
CASIGGTQETQYF	TGTGCCAGCATCGGGGGGACTCAAGAGACCCAGTACTTC	TRBV2	TRBJ2-5	13	TRBD2	few
CSARQLADWSYNEQFF	TGCAGTGCTAGACAATTGGCAGACTGGTCCTACAATGAGCAGTTCTTC	TRBV20-1	TRBJ2-1	16	NA	NA
CAHEPGLRETQYF	TGTGCCCACGAGCCAGGGTTGCGAGAGACCCAGTACTTC	TRBV2	TRBJ2-5	13	NA	NA
CASSPAGLETQYF	TGTGCCAGCTCACCTGCGGGGCTGGAGACCCAGTACTTC	TRBV18	TRBJ2-5	13	NA	NA
CASSSEQGFGYSGANVLTF	TGTGCCAGCAGCTCCGAACAGGGATTTGGCTACTCTGGGGCCAACGTCCTGACTTTC	TRBV7-8	TRBJ2-6	19	NA	many